These T cell receptor beta chains were read from a single sample in a study of control samples from healthy donors and cancer patients. Libraries were prepared by immunoSEQ multiplex PCR; TCRdb keeps only in-frame clonotypes and omits some of them. This sample has 60,000 to 100,000 clones, with 89% found just once. The sample comprised blood. The receptor source for this set is a man between 45 and 60 years old in good health. CDR3s include the opening cysteine and the closing phenylalanine or tryptophan. The D gene is left open where the match is weak. Where a row states a size, it is once, few, many or the class of an expanded clone; other rows omit it.

abundance	v_gene	j_gene	d_gene	CDR3nt	CDR3aa
.	TRBV25-1	TRBJ2-7	.	TGTGCCAGCAGTGAGCCTAGCCGAGCCTCTTACGAGCAGTACTTC	CASSEPSRASYEQYF
.	TRBV15	TRBJ2-1	.	TGTGCCACCAGCAGGAGATTGGGGGGCGCATACAATGAGCAGTTCTTC	CATSRRLGGAYNEQFF
.	TRBV24-1	TRBJ1-1	.	TGTGCCACCACTCCGGACGGAGACACTGAAGCTTTCTTT	CATTPDGDTEAFF
.	TRBV11-2	TRBJ2-1	.	TGTGCCAGCAGCTTCATACGCCAAAAGCGCAATGAGCAGTTCTTC	CASSFIRQKRNEQFF
.	TRBV7-2	TRBJ1-1	.	TGTGCCAGCAAGCCGGGACCTACGAACACTGAAGCTTTCTTT	CASKPGPTNTEAFF
.	TRBV3-1/TRBV3-2	TRBJ2-7	.	TGTGCCAGCAGACCGGGCCTTTCCTCCTACGAGCAGTACTTC	CASRPGLSSYEQYF
.	TRBV7-2	TRBJ1-4	TRBD1	TGTGCCAGCAGCCCGGGACAGGGAGTGGAAAAACTGTTTTTT	CASSPGQGVEKLFF
.	TRBV6-6	TRBJ2-7	.	TGTGCCAGCAGTTACCCGGGGACGGCCTACGAGCAGTACTTC	CASSYPGTAYEQYF
.	TRBV5-1	TRBJ2-5	.	TGCGCCAGCAGCTTTGGACAAGAGACCCAGTACTTC	CASSFGQETQYF
once	TRBV7-8	TRBJ1-1	.	TGTGCCAGCAGCTTACGGGGGGTCGCTGAAGCTTTCTTT	CASSLRGVAEAFF
.	TRBV5-4	TRBJ1-6	TRBD1	TGTGCCAGCAGCCCCCAACAGGGGCCTAATTCACCCCTCCACTTT	CASSPQQGPNSPLHF
.	TRBV5-1	TRBJ2-3	TRBD2	TGCGCCAGCAGCTTGTTCGGTCCAGCGGGGGTTGCAGATACGCAGTATTTT	CASSLFGPAGVADTQYF
.	TRBV7-2	TRBJ1-2	TRBD1	TGTGCCAGCAGCTTAGGGACAGGGAGCACCTATGGCTACACCTTC	CASSLGTGSTYGYTF
.	TRBV24-1	TRBJ2-1	.	TGTGCCACCAGTGATTTTTCTCATGGCTTCAATGAGCAGTTCTTC	CATSDFSHGFNEQFF
.	TRBV7-2	TRBJ1-1	TRBD1	TGTGCCAGCAGCCCTAGTGGGACAGCGGGTGAAGCTTTCTTT	CASSPSGTAGEAFF
.	TRBV11-3	TRBJ1-4	TRBD1	TGTGCCAGCACCCCCCCGGAGGGGGCGCGTAATGAAAAACTGTTTTTT	CASTPPEGARNEKLFF
.	TRBV7-3	TRBJ1-1	.	TGTGCCAGCAGCTTATCGCAGGGGCCAAACACTGAAGCTTTCTTT	CASSLSQGPNTEAFF
.	TRBV27	TRBJ2-3	.	TGTGCCAGCAGTCTATCTGTATGGCAGGGGGGGAGGACAGATACGCAGTATTTT	CASSLSVWQGGRTDTQYF
.	TRBV6-6	TRBJ1-2	.	TGTGCCAGCAGTCAGACCAGGGGCTTTAACTATGGCTACACCTTC	CASSQTRGFNYGYTF
.	TRBV18	TRBJ2-2	TRBD2	TGTGCCAGCTCCCCCGCCTCACTAGCGGGGGCGAACACCGGGGAGCTGTTTTTT	CASSPASLAGANTGELFF
.	TRBV6-2/TRBV6-3	TRBJ2-2	.	TGTGCCAGCAGTTACTCGGTCCAGTACAGGACAATGACCGGGGAGCTGTTTTTT	CASSYSVQYRTMTGELFF
.	TRBV3-1/TRBV3-2	TRBJ1-1	.	TGTGCCAGCAGCCAAGTACGGGCGGAAGGCGACACTGAAGCTTTCTTT	CASSQVRAEGDTEAFF
.	TRBV30	TRBJ2-7	.	TGTGCCTGGAGTGTGACTGCCGGCCGGGGCGAGCAGTACTTC	CAWSVTAGRGEQYF
.	TRBV29-1	TRBJ1-6	TRBD1	TGCAGCGTTCGCCAGGACAGGACGAATTCACCCCTCCACTTT	CSVRQDRTNSPLHF
.	TRBV27	TRBJ2-7	.	TGTGCCAGCAGTTTGACCACCTTAAATACCTACGAGCAGTACTTC	CASSLTTLNTYEQYF
.	TRBV5-1	TRBJ2-6	.	TGCGCCAGCAGCTTGACAGGGTCTGGGGCCAACGTCCTGACTTTC	CASSLTGSGANVLTF
.	TRBV3-1/TRBV3-2	TRBJ1-5	.	TGTGCCAGCAGCCAAGCAAGGGGCCAAGGCAATCAGCCCCAGCATTTT	CASSQARGQGNQPQHF
.	TRBV19	TRBJ2-1	TRBD2	TGTGCCAGTAGTATCCCTAGCGGGGGGACCGATGAGCAGTTCTTC	CASSIPSGGTDEQFF
.	TRBV7-6	TRBJ1-2	.	TGTGCCAGCAGCAAAAATGCGGGTGACTGGGCCTATGGCTACACCTTC	CASSKNAGDWAYGYTF
.	TRBV10-2	TRBJ2-7	.	TGCGCCAGCAGTGAGTCAGGGGGATCCTACGAGCAGTACTTC	CASSESGGSYEQYF
.	TRBV19	TRBJ2-1	TRBD1	TGTGCCAGTAGTATGCTAGGGGGCAGTGAGCAGTTCTTC	CASSMLGGSEQFF
once	TRBV2	TRBJ1-4	.	TGTGCCAGCAGCCCTAGGTTGCTTAATGAAAAACTGTTTTTT	CASSPRLLNEKLFF
.	TRBV7-9	TRBJ2-2	.	TGTGCCAGCTACAAAACACTGAAGGACCAGGATGTGGGGGAGCTGTTTTTT	CASYKTLKDQDVGELFF
.	TRBV3-1/TRBV3-2	TRBJ1-1	.	TGTGCCAGCAGTCACCCGGGCAGGAACACTGAAGCTTTCTTT	CASSHPGRNTEAFF
.	TRBV27	TRBJ1-1	.	TGTGCCAGCAGTTTATTTCCTGCAGGGAACACTGAAGCTTTCTTT	CASSLFPAGNTEAFF
.	TRBV7-2	TRBJ1-6	.	TGTGCCAGCAGCTTAGCGTTCGGAGCCAATTCACCCCTCCACTTT	CASSLAFGANSPLHF
.	TRBV2	TRBJ2-7	TRBD1	TGTGCCAGCAGTGTGGACAGGGGAAGCTACGAGCAGTACTTC	CASSVDRGSYEQYF
once	TRBV14	TRBJ1-2	.	TGTGCCAGCAGCCCTTCCGGGACTTACTATGGCTACACCTTC	CASSPSGTYYGYTF
.	TRBV9	TRBJ2-3	.	TGTGCCAGCAGCCCGACGGGCACAGATACGCAGTATTTT	CASSPTGTDTQYF
.	TRBV2	TRBJ2-5	.	TGTGCCAGCAGTGCGGCAGAAGGGCAAGAGACCCAGTACTTC	CASSAAEGQETQYF
.	TRBV9	TRBJ2-3	.	TGTGCCAGCAGCGTAGTTAAACCGGGCACAGATACGCAGTATTTT	CASSVVKPGTDTQYF
.	TRBV11-3	TRBJ1-4	.	TGTGCCAGCAGCTTATGGCGGAGGGGCGGGGTTACAACTAATGAAAAACTGTTTTTT	CASSLWRRGGVTTNEKLFF
.	TRBV5-4	TRBJ1-1	.	TGTGCCAGCAGCTTGATAGGGGGGAACACTGAAGCTTTCTTT	CASSLIGGNTEAFF
.	TRBV5-1	TRBJ1-1	.	TGCGCCAGCAGCCCGGGGACTGAAGCTTTCTTT	CASSPGTEAFF
.	TRBV6-6	TRBJ2-1	TRBD2	TGTGCCAGCACCGCGGGCCGCGGGGGTTGGGATGAGCAGTTCTTC	CASTAGRGGWDEQFF
.	TRBV9	TRBJ2-7	TRBD1	TGTGCCAGCAGCGTCAGGACAGGTCCCTACGAGCAGTACTTC	CASSVRTGPYEQYF
.	TRBV24-1	TRBJ1-1	TRBD1	TGTGCCACCAGTGAGCCGGTGGACCGGGACAGGTCCAACACTGAAGCTTTCTTT	CATSEPVDRDRSNTEAFF
.	TRBV6-4	TRBJ1-3	.	TGTGCCAGCAGGCCCGACGGGGACTCTGGAAACACCATATATTTT	CASRPDGDSGNTIYF
.	TRBV21-1	TRBJ2-7	.	TGTGCCAGCAGGGAAAGATGGGGCGGGGGGCTGAGGGAGCAGTACTTC	CASRERWGGGLREQYF